The entry below describes one T cell receptor beta chain. What antigen it recognizes has not been identified. Base qualities are not at hand, and no much larger clone is one base apart. This record belongs to a study of identifying expanded T cells in peripheral blood (dated by TCRdb to about 2019). With regard to the full study: Technical replicates were generated by sequencing separate aliquots of the same genomic DNA pool, and four replicates were compared pairwise.

During the collection period, no infections or other immune events were recorded for the healthy donors. Healthy-donor blood repertoires served as a training cohort to calibrate time-dependent variance in a beta-binomial model of T-cell clone differential abundance. There were roughly 10 healthy donors in the training cohort, of whom 3 were female and 7 were male. The donors were between roughly 29 and 65 years old, with an average age of about 40 years. Whole blood from each healthy donor was obtained from a commercial supplier and was collected at three time points 2 to 3 weeks apart. For immunosequencing, genomic DNA was extracted from unsorted whole blood. The immunoSEQ Assay, which uses bias-controlled multiplex PCR amplification of genomic DNA, was used to profile TCRbeta CDR3 regions. Under the source paper's analysis protocol: To quantify the absolute abundance of each unique TCRbeta CDR3 region, the sequences were collapsed and filtered. Differential abundance was tested with two models: a binomial (Fisher-equivalent) model and a beta-binomial model that adds time-dependent variance fitted from healthy donors. Clones with fewer than 5 combined templates were removed, and a clone was called differentially abundant if the clone's Benjamini-Hochberg FDR was below 0.01. Using the form v = (b*log(k)+a)^2, the beta-binomial variance was modeled as a function of the total template count across the two samples. Not all clones reach the TCRdb copy of this immuneACCESS table, which keeps in-frame sequences only. Checked studies attribute under half of the gap to unresolved V genes and leave the rest unexplained. The V and J calls and the clone size are those of that table, but D and trimming were determined from the DNA. The sample contains over 100,000 clones, 88% of them found a single time. The ten largest clones take up 7% to 9% of the sample.

Overall study results and their limits: Variance in clone template counts between approximately 2-week samples significantly increased with total template count across all healthy donors. The authors expected that over much longer intervals, such as months to years, biological variance in healthy repertoires might increase even further. Both the number of clones called differentially abundant and the false-positive rate were significantly reduced by the beta-binomial model across all healthy-donor time intervals. The binomial model flagged approximately 1.3 differentially abundant clones between technical replicates but approximately 16 over roughly two weeks and around 19 over about 4 weeks.

The CDR3 contains 14 residues, cysteine and phenylalanine counted. The kept DNA is CDR3 alone, 42 bases in frame from the first base. CDR1 and CDR2 are drawn from the germline V gene: MNHEY, SVGAGI. V drops 6 bases and J drops 0 bases, leaving 10 bases in between. This clonotype originated in a person aged 18 to 69 in good health. Specimen: blood. The rearranged chain carries TRBV6-5 and TRBJ2-3; a tentative D match to TRBD1 spans 6 bases. The CDR3 protein is CASRYRVSTDTQYF. The DNA sequence follows: TGTGCCAGCAGGTACAGGGTTAGCACAGATACGCAGTATTTT.